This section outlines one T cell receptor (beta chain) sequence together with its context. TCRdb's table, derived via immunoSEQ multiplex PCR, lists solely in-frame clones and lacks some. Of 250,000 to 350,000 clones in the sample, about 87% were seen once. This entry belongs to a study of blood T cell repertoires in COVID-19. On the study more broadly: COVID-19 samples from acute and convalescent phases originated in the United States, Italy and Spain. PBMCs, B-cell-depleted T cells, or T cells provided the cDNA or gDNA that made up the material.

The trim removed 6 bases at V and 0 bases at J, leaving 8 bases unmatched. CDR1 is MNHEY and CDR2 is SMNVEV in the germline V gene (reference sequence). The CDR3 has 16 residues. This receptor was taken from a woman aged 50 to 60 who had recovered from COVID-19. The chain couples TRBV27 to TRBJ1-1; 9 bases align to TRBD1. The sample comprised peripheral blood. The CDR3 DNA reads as TGTGCCAGCAGAGACGGGACAGGGACCTTGAACACTGAAGCTTTCTTT. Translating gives CASRDGTGTLNTEAFF.